The TCR beta chain under discussion was sequenced for a study of breast tumors, draining lymph nodes, adjacent tissues. The CDR3 contains 17 residues. CDR1 is DFQATT and CDR2 is SNEGSKA in the germline V gene (reference sequence). Notes on the study in general: Tumor repertoires ranked between lymph nodes and nontumor tissue in diversity, with V and J gene preferences. Tumor and nontumor repertoires were significantly more similar in luminal-like than in basal-like breast cancer. Data fit most tumor T cells coming from lymph node, expanding in tumor.

Breast cancer patients provided tissue from their axillary draining lymph nodes. TCRdb reprocessed the multiplex PCR reads with MiXCR, giving one entry per CDR3 protein. Of 150,000 to 200,000 distinct CDR3 sequences in the sample, roughly a third are singletons; the top ten hold 3.5% to 4.5%. With regard to this clonotype: Its antigen is still unknown. Germline is not matched at one junction end, which may reflect a read error.

Sequencing was done on a sample of axillary lymph node tissue. The chain employs TRBV20-1 and TRBJ2-3; 10 bases align to TRBD2. This receptor was taken from a female donor with breast cancer. Some clones in this sample may be carry-over from other donors' samples. CDR3 in amino acids: CSALASGSGPSTDAQYF. CDR3 DNA: TGCAGTGCCCTGGCTAGCGGGAGCGGACCTAGCACAGATGCGCAGTATTTT.